This T cell receptor (beta chain) was retrieved from a study of regulatory T cells in long-lasting Graves disease (dated by TCRdb to 2020 to 2022). In terms of the full investigation: Persistent Graves' disease was defined as antithyroid drug treatment for over 5 years with persistently positive TSH receptor autoantibodies. Patients with persistent Graves' disease were compared with patients with newly diagnosed Graves' disease using TCR sequencing and RNA sequencing of peripheral blood. The study was registered as a clinical trial and conducted in China. A total of some 33 samples were covered by TCR sequencing, comprising some 13 persistent and 20 newly diagnosed Graves' disease patients. On average, persistent Graves' disease patients in the clinical cohort had been on antithyroid drugs for about 9.3 years. Findings and caveats that apply to the study as a whole: Compared with newly diagnosed patients, persistent Graves' disease patients had lower TCR Shannon entropy and fewer highly expanded clones, which suggests clonal expansion. Only the TCR beta chain was sequenced and analyzed. Preferential use of TRBV28, TRBJ1-2 and TRBJ2-5 was observed in persistent disease, whereas TRBV20-1 and TRBJ2-1 were favored in newly diagnosed disease. The authors acknowledged the small sample size as a limitation that may reduce accuracy. Only peripheral blood was studied, because thyroid tissue, the primary lesion, was inaccessible. Persistent patients shared more public clonotypes among themselves (around 2,500) than newly diagnosed patients did (roughly 920).

Libraries were built with multiplex PCR. The sequencer listed for this sample is Illumina HiSeq 4000. To build TCR beta libraries, CDR3 regions were amplified by Arm-PCR using iRepertoire HTBI primers. Before sequencing, the PCR products went through gel purification. Per the authors' processing: A total of roughly 58 TRBV and under 15 TRBJ segments were identified across samples and were used for gene usage analysis of CDR3 amino acid clonotypes. COPE and FqMerger were used to merge the filtered high-quality paired reads into contigs. BLAST was used to align contigs to the IMGT TRBV, TRBD and TRBJ reference genes, and CDR3 was defined following IMGT. Any clonotype with a frequency above 0.1% was counted as a highly expanded clone. Repertoire diversity was measured by Shannon entropy, and V-J evenness by the Gini coefficient. Clonotypes shared by more than one individual were considered public. TCRdb redid the processing of the public reads, applying fastp at Q25 and MiXCR, and retained in-frame beta chains. Each CDR3 protein gets just one entry, which takes the most common genes and DNA from the rows behind it. For this entry, the V and J calls and clone size follow TCRdb and not the study's own pipeline. Counted in this sample were roughly 450,000 distinct CDR3 sequences; about 20% of them appeared once. The top ten constitute approximately 25% of the sample.

The table lists this clonotype with a few counts. Which antigen it targets is not known. It has no much larger one-base neighbor in the sample; base qualities were not kept. The sample's time point label, decoded: persistent/refractory GD, antithyroid drugs over 5 years with positive TRAb. RNA was extracted from PBMCs in TRIzol for both TCR sequencing and RNA sequencing. The diagnosis of Graves' disease followed American Thyroid Association guidelines. Patients for the study were recruited at an endocrinology department in Xi'an, China. Each patient gave approximately 9 milliliters of peripheral blood, collected in an EDTA anticoagulant tube. PBMCs were isolated by Ficoll Paque Plus density gradient separation without further T cell sorting. An Agilent 2100 Bioanalyzer and agarose gel were used to check RNA quality, and a NanoDrop 2000 was used to measure RNA concentration. V drops 3 bases and J drops 0 bases, leaving 6 bases in between. The germline V gene encodes CDR1 KGHSH and CDR2 LQKENI. From the cysteine through the phenylalanine, the CDR3 covers 14 amino acids. The kept DNA is CDR3 alone, 42 bases in frame from the first base.

The sequence was obtained from a female donor with Graves disease. This chain joins TRBV18 to TRBJ1-5; the D gene assignment is ambiguous. Source: peripheral blood mononuclear cells (PBMCs), taken when the disease was refractory, from a patient treated with antithyroid drugs. The DNA is as follows: TGTGCCAGCTCACCTACAATTAGCAATCAGCCCCAGCATTTT. This gives the protein CASSPTISNQPQHF.